Listed below are T cell receptor beta chains from one sample, sequenced in a study of T cell responses to AZD1222 COVID-19 vaccine. Only in-frame clones appear in the TCRdb table, and some are missing; sequencing was by immunoSEQ multiplex PCR. The repertoire holds around 120,000 clones, about 93% seen once, with more than 4.5% in the top ten. The sample was peripheral blood, taken 28 days after the second AZD1222 dose. These receptors came from an adult who received the AZD1222 COVID-19 vaccine. Each CDR3 is given with its conserved first and last residue. D genes are given only for firm matches. Some rows mark clone size as missing; the rest say once, few, many or name a class of expanded clone.

CDR3nt: TGTGCCAGCAGCCAAGGCAGGGGTAATTCACCCCTCCACTTT; CDR3aa: CASSQGRGNSPLHF; j_gene: TRBJ1-6; d_gene: NA; abundance: few; v_gene: TRBV4-2
CDR3nt: TGCGCCAGCAGCCAAGATCCCTCTACGGGGGCTATGGAGACCCAGTACTTC; CDR3aa: CASSQDPSTGAMETQYF; j_gene: TRBJ2-5; d_gene: NA; abundance: NA; v_gene: TRBV4-1
CDR3nt: TGTGCCAGCAGCTACCCCGGGGGAGCTAACTATGGCTACACCTTC; CDR3aa: CASSYPGGANYGYTF; j_gene: TRBJ1-2; d_gene: NA; abundance: few; v_gene: TRBV5-4
CDR3nt: TGCAGTGCTAGTAAGAGTGATGACACTGAAGCTTTCTTT; CDR3aa: CSASKSDDTEAFF; j_gene: TRBJ1-1; d_gene: NA; abundance: NA; v_gene: TRBV20-1
CDR3nt: TGCAGCGTTGAAAACGGGCAGAACACTGAAGCTTTCTTT; CDR3aa: CSVENGQNTEAFF; j_gene: TRBJ1-1; d_gene: NA; abundance: NA; v_gene: TRBV29-1
CDR3nt: TGTGCCAGCAGTCCCGAAGGGCAGATCTATGGCTACACCTTC; CDR3aa: CASSPEGQIYGYTF; j_gene: TRBJ1-2; d_gene: NA; abundance: NA; v_gene: TRBV6-5
CDR3nt: TGTGCCAGCAGTCAACAGAGGGATATGAACACTGAAGCTTTCTTT; CDR3aa: CASSQQRDMNTEAFF; j_gene: TRBJ1-1; d_gene: NA; abundance: NA; v_gene: TRBV6-5
CDR3nt: TGTGCCAGCTCCCCGGACACTGAAGCTTTCTTT; CDR3aa: CASSPDTEAFF; j_gene: TRBJ1-1; d_gene: NA; abundance: NA; v_gene: TRBV18
CDR3nt: TGTGCCAGCAGTTATTCGGGACAGTACTATGGCTACACCTTC; CDR3aa: CASSYSGQYYGYTF; j_gene: TRBJ1-2; d_gene: TRBD1; abundance: NA; v_gene: TRBV2
CDR3nt: TGCGCCAGCAGCCAAGTAGTGACAGGGGGCACTGAAGCTTTCTTT; CDR3aa: CASSQVVTGGTEAFF; j_gene: TRBJ1-1; d_gene: TRBD1; abundance: NA; v_gene: TRBV4-3
CDR3nt: TGTGCCAGCAGCCCGATAGGGGAGGGGCTAGCCGGGGAGCTGTTTTTT; CDR3aa: CASSPIGEGLAGELFF; j_gene: TRBJ2-2; d_gene: TRBD2; abundance: NA; v_gene: TRBV3-1/TRBV3-2
CDR3nt: TGTGCCAGCAGCTTGGTAGCTCCCAGGGCCGATCAGCCCCAGCATTTT; CDR3aa: CASSLVAPRADQPQHF; j_gene: TRBJ1-5; d_gene: NA; abundance: NA; v_gene: TRBV5-8
CDR3nt: TGTGCCAGCAGCGTAGACCCGGGGACACAGACAGATACGCAGTATTTT; CDR3aa: CASSVDPGTQTDTQYF; j_gene: TRBJ2-3; d_gene: NA; abundance: NA; v_gene: TRBV9
CDR3nt: TGTGCCAGTAGTATAGGGCTAGACTATGAGCAGTTCTTC; CDR3aa: CASSIGLDYEQFF; j_gene: TRBJ2-1; d_gene: NA; abundance: NA; v_gene: TRBV19
CDR3nt: TGTGCCAGCAGTTATATCGACTTCAGGAACACCGGGGAGCTGTTTTTT; CDR3aa: CASSYIDFRNTGELFF; j_gene: TRBJ2-2; d_gene: NA; abundance: NA; v_gene: TRBV6-2/TRBV6-3
CDR3nt: TGCGCCAGCAGCTTGAGCACTAGCGGAGGCTCCTACGAGCAGTACTTC; CDR3aa: CASSLSTSGGSYEQYF; j_gene: TRBJ2-7; d_gene: TRBD2; abundance: NA; v_gene: TRBV5-1
CDR3nt: TGCGCCAGCAGCCAAAATCCGGGACACCTCTACGAGCAGTACTTC; CDR3aa: CASSQNPGHLYEQYF; j_gene: TRBJ2-7; d_gene: NA; abundance: NA; v_gene: TRBV4-1
CDR3nt: TGTGCCAGCAACATGGGAGAGACCCAGTACTTC; CDR3aa: CASNMGETQYF; j_gene: TRBJ2-5; d_gene: NA; abundance: once; v_gene: TRBV6-5
CDR3nt: TGTGCCAGCTCACCTAAACAGAGTAATTCACCCCTCCACTTT; CDR3aa: CASSPKQSNSPLHF; j_gene: TRBJ1-6; d_gene: NA; abundance: NA; v_gene: TRBV18
CDR3nt: TGTGCCAGCAGCTTGGGGACAGGGGGCCCCAACACTGAAGCTTTCTTT; CDR3aa: CASSLGTGGPNTEAFF; j_gene: TRBJ1-1; d_gene: TRBD1; abundance: NA; v_gene: TRBV11-2
CDR3nt: TGTGCCAGCAGCGTCGGGACAGGGAGGAATCAGCCCCAGCATTTT; CDR3aa: CASSVGTGRNQPQHF; j_gene: TRBJ1-5; d_gene: TRBD1; abundance: NA; v_gene: TRBV9
CDR3nt: TGCGCCAGCAGCTTGGCTAGTGTCTCCGAGCAGTACTTC; CDR3aa: CASSLASVSEQYF; j_gene: TRBJ2-7; d_gene: NA; abundance: few; v_gene: TRBV5-1
CDR3nt: TGTGCCAGCAGTTTATCCCGGGGGCTTCATGGCTACACCTTC; CDR3aa: CASSLSRGLHGYTF; j_gene: TRBJ1-2; d_gene: NA; abundance: NA; v_gene: TRBV28
CDR3nt: TGCGCCAGCAGCCAAGACCCCCCAGGGGGCGCGAACTATGGCTACACCTTC; CDR3aa: CASSQDPPGGANYGYTF; j_gene: TRBJ1-2; d_gene: TRBD1; abundance: NA; v_gene: TRBV4-1
CDR3nt: TGCGCCAGCAGCTTGGGGCAGGGGGCGTACGAGCAGTACTTC; CDR3aa: CASSLGQGAYEQYF; j_gene: TRBJ2-7; d_gene: TRBD1; abundance: NA; v_gene: TRBV5-1
CDR3nt: TGTGCCTGGAGTGTACACGAGGGGATCTATGGCTACACCTTC; CDR3aa: CAWSVHEGIYGYTF; j_gene: TRBJ1-2; d_gene: NA; abundance: NA; v_gene: TRBV30
CDR3nt: TGTGCCAGCAGACCGGACAGGGTATGGAACACCATATATTTT; CDR3aa: CASRPDRVWNTIYF; j_gene: TRBJ1-3; d_gene: TRBD1; abundance: NA; v_gene: TRBV13
CDR3nt: TGTGCCAGCAGCCTTACACGCAGCACCGGGGAGCTGTTTTTT; CDR3aa: CASSLTRSTGELFF; j_gene: TRBJ2-2; d_gene: NA; abundance: NA; v_gene: TRBV7-9
CDR3nt: TGTGCCAGCAGAAGGGGGGATACGCAGTATTTT; CDR3aa: CASRRGDTQYF; j_gene: TRBJ2-3; d_gene: NA; abundance: NA; v_gene: TRBV3-1/TRBV3-2
CDR3nt: TGTGCCAGCTCACCGGGACAGCTTGGGTCGGTGAACACTGAAGCTTTCTTT; CDR3aa: CASSPGQLGSVNTEAFF; j_gene: TRBJ1-1; d_gene: TRBD1; abundance: NA; v_gene: TRBV18
CDR3nt: TGTGCCAGCGGTTCTAGGGAGACCCAGTACTTC; CDR3aa: CASGSRETQYF; j_gene: TRBJ2-5; d_gene: NA; abundance: NA; v_gene: TRBV6-2/TRBV6-3
CDR3nt: TGTGCCAGCAGCCCCATCGGGACAGACTACGAGCAGTACTTC; CDR3aa: CASSPIGTDYEQYF; j_gene: TRBJ2-7; d_gene: TRBD1; abundance: NA; v_gene: TRBV7-9
CDR3nt: TGTGCCAGCAGCTCTGGGACGGAAACCGGGGAGCTGTTTTTT; CDR3aa: CASSSGTETGELFF; j_gene: TRBJ2-2; d_gene: NA; abundance: NA; v_gene: TRBV7-8
CDR3nt: TGTGCCAGCAGCTTAGAGGCAGGGGACGACTATGGCTACACCTTC; CDR3aa: CASSLEAGDDYGYTF; j_gene: TRBJ1-2; d_gene: NA; abundance: once; v_gene: TRBV7-9
CDR3nt: TGTGCCAGCAGCTTTCGGCTGGCCGGAGACTACGAGCAGTACTTC; CDR3aa: CASSFRLAGDYEQYF; j_gene: TRBJ2-7; d_gene: NA; abundance: once; v_gene: TRBV7-9
CDR3nt: TGCGCCAGCAGCCAAGTTTCCAGCTCCGGGGAGCTGTTTTTT; CDR3aa: CASSQVSSSGELFF; j_gene: TRBJ2-2; d_gene: NA; abundance: once; v_gene: TRBV4-3
CDR3nt: TGCGCCAGCAGCTTCACAGTAGCAGGAGGCACAGATACGCAGTATTTT; CDR3aa: CASSFTVAGGTDTQYF; j_gene: TRBJ2-3; d_gene: NA; abundance: NA; v_gene: TRBV5-1
CDR3nt: TGTGCCAGCAGCACGCCGGGACAGGGTTGGATGAATCAGCCCCAGCATTTT; CDR3aa: CASSTPGQGWMNQPQHF; j_gene: TRBJ1-5; d_gene: TRBD1; abundance: NA; v_gene: TRBV2
CDR3nt: TGTGCCAGCAGTCCCCCCGACTCCTACGAGCAGTACTTC; CDR3aa: CASSPPDSYEQYF; j_gene: TRBJ2-7; d_gene: NA; abundance: NA; v_gene: TRBV12-3/TRBV12-4
CDR3nt: TGTGCCATCAGTGAATCTTTCCGGGACTACCGAACTGGGAATGAGCAGTTCTTC; CDR3aa: CAISESFRDYRTGNEQFF; j_gene: TRBJ2-1; d_gene: TRBD2; abundance: once; v_gene: TRBV10-3
CDR3nt: TGTGCCAGCAGCTTGGGGGGGCTGGAGACCCAGTACTTC; CDR3aa: CASSLGGLETQYF; j_gene: TRBJ2-5; d_gene: NA; abundance: NA; v_gene: TRBV5-6
CDR3nt: TGTGCCACCCCTCTCCACAGGGGGGGCGGCTACACCTTC; CDR3aa: CATPLHRGGGYTF; j_gene: TRBJ1-2; d_gene: TRBD1; abundance: NA; v_gene: TRBV28
CDR3nt: TGTGCCAGCAGCTTGAAACCCGGGGAGCTGTTTTTT; CDR3aa: CASSLKPGELFF; j_gene: TRBJ2-2; d_gene: NA; abundance: NA; v_gene: TRBV5-6
CDR3nt: TGTGCCAGCAGCTTGGGGGGGAGTAAAGCTACGCAGTATTTT; CDR3aa: CASSLGGSKATQYF; j_gene: TRBJ2-3; d_gene: NA; abundance: NA; v_gene: TRBV5-4
CDR3nt: TGTGCCAGCAGTGCAGAGCCGGGACAGGAGCACAATGAGCAGTTCTTC; CDR3aa: CASSAEPGQEHNEQFF; j_gene: TRBJ2-1; d_gene: TRBD1; abundance: NA; v_gene: TRBV27